Listed here are 6 T cell receptor beta chains from one sample, sequenced in a study of blood T cell repertoires in COVID-19 (dated by TCRdb to the early 2020s). The library was obtained by the immunoSEQ multiplex PCR assay. Held by TCRdb, this immuneACCESS table contains in-frame sequences only and omits some clones. Under half of the omission traces to an unresolved V gene where checked; the cause of the rest is unknown. Present in this sample are some 150,000 clones, over 80% of which were seen just once. The ten largest clones capture 3% of the sample. Sequencing input: peripheral blood. Receptors originate from a woman between 35 and 50 years old with active or convalescent COVID-19.

This chain uses TRBV27 with TRBJ2-3, with 15 bases aligning to TRBD2. The V and J ends lost 3 bases and 6 bases, in that order; junction bases with no gene match: 7. CDR1 and CDR2 from the germline V gene are MNHEY and SMNVEV (reference sequence). The CDR3 consists of 17 residues. The CDR3 loop reads CASSFPGLAGGRDTQYF. The CDR3 DNA follows: TGTGCCAGCAGTTTCCCCGGACTAGCGGGAGGGCGGGATACGCAGTATTTT.

The chain joins TRBV30 to TRBJ1-5, with 12 bases lining up with TRBD1. CDR3 size: 16 residues. CDR1 GTSNPN and CDR2 SVGIG come from the germline V gene (reference sequence). Trimming cost V 4 bases and J 2 bases; bases outside gene matches: 6. The CDR3: CAWKGQGASGNQPQHF. In nucleotides, the CDR3 is TGTGCCTGGAAGGGACAGGGGGCGAGCGGCAATCAGCCCCAGCATTTT.

The rearrangement uses TRBV28 and TRBJ1-2; D is unresolved. Trimming left V 6 bases short and J 8 bases short, with 19 bases between. The CDR3 contains 14 residues. CDR1 and CDR2 from the germline V gene are MDHEN and SYDVKM. The CDR3 nucleotides are TGTGCCAGCAGGCCCCCCCCCGCCTCCGGGGGCTACACCTTC. The encoded protein is CASRPPPASGGYTF.

The chain has TRBV15 and TRBJ1-1, with D possibly matching TRBD1 (6 bases). Germline V gene sequence: CDR1 LNHNV, CDR2 YYDKDF (reference sequence). The CDR3 has 15 amino acids. The V gene lost 0 bases and the J gene lost 1 base, with 9 bases spanning the gap. DNA for the CDR3: TGTGCCACCAGCAGAGATCTGACAGGGAACACTGAAGCTTTCTTT. It translates to CATSRDLTGNTEAFF.

The chain employs TRBV18 and TRBJ1-1; D may be TRBD1 (6 bases). Per germline, CDR1 KGHSH and CDR2 LQKENI. V lost 0 bases and J 7 bases, leaving 15 bases between the germline ends. There are 15 residues in the CDR3. The CDR3 spells CASSPPRGFEGEAFF. The CDR3 DNA is TGTGCCAGCTCACCACCGAGGGGGTTCGAAGGTGAAGCTTTCTTT.

The chain uses TRBV28 and TRBJ1-1, with D perhaps TRBD1 (6 bases). V was clipped by 3 bases and J by 1 base, with 15 bases between them. CDR1 MDHEN and CDR2 SYDVKM come from the germline V gene. The CDR3 spans 16 residues. CDR3 bases: TGTGCCAGCAGTTTGCCCCAGACGACAGGGAACACTGAAGCTTTCTTT. This sequence encodes CASSLPQTTGNTEAFF.